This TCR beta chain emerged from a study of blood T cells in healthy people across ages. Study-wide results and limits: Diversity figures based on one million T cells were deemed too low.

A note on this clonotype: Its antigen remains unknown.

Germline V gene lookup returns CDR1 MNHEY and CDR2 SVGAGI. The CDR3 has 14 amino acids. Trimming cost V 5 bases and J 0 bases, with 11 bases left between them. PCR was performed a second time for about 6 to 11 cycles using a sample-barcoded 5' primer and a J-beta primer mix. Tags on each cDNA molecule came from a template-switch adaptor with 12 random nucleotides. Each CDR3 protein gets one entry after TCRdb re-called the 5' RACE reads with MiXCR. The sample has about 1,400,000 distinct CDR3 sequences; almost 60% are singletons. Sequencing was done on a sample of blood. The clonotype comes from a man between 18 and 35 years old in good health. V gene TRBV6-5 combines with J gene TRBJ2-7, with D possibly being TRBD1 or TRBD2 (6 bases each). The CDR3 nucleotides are TGTGCCAGCAGTAGGGGGGTATCCTCCTACGAGCAGTACTTC. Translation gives CASSRGVSSYEQYF.